This is a list of T cell receptor beta chains from one sample in a study of cytomegalovirus exposure and HLA in healthy donors. Measured with immunoSEQ multiplex PCR; TCRdb has only the in-frame clones, and not every one. The data contain 150,000 to 200,000 clones, 84% of them singletons. Sequencing used PBMCs. The receptor source for this set is a man aged 18 to 30 in good health and CMV-seronegative. Both conserved end residues are part of each CDR3. The D gene is left open where the match is weak. Some rows mark clone size as missing; the rest say once, few, many or name a class of expanded clone.

d_call j_call v_call clone_size cdr3_aa cdr3_nt
TRBD2 TRBJ2-5 TRBV4-2 - CASSHDVLAGGPETQYF TGTGCCAGCAGCCACGACGTCCTAGCGGGGGGGCCAGAGACCCAGTACTTC
TRBD1 TRBJ2-2 TRBV2 - CARRSSGTDTGELFF TGTGCCAGAAGAAGCTCCGGGACAGACACCGGGGAGCTGTTTTTT
- TRBJ1-5 TRBV4-1 many CASSQEQTNQPQHF TGCGCCAGCAGCCAAGAACAGACCAATCAGCCCCAGCATTTT
TRBD1 TRBJ1-6 TRBV4-1 - CASSQVGGGQGSPLHF TGCGCCAGCAGCCAAGTAGGCGGGGGACAGGGTTCACCCCTCCACTTT
TRBD1 TRBJ1-1 TRBV30 once CAWSPGQGSTEAFF TGTGCCTGGAGCCCGGGACAGGGTTCCACTGAAGCTTTCTTT
TRBD2 TRBJ2-7 TRBV18 - CASTGTSGGTLRSYEQYF TGTGCCAGTACCGGGACTAGCGGGGGGACCCTCCGTTCCTACGAGCAGTACTTC
- TRBJ1-1 TRBV4-3 few CASSQVGGGTEAFF TGCGCCAGCAGCCAAGTTGGGGGAGGCACTGAAGCTTTCTTT
- TRBJ2-7 TRBV9 - CASSASGDLAYEQYF TGTGCCAGCAGTGCTTCTGGAGACCTCGCTTACGAGCAGTACTTC
- TRBJ2-1 TRBV19 - CASSIDLGLNEQFF TGTGCCAGTAGTATAGATCTGGGCTTAAATGAGCAGTTCTTC
- TRBJ2-7 TRBV20-1 few CSAPRGYEQYF TGCAGTGCGCCCCGGGGCTACGAGCAGTACTTC
- TRBJ2-1 TRBV5-4 once CASSLQRSSYNEQFF TGTGCCAGCAGCCTACAGCGGAGCTCCTACAATGAGCAGTTCTTC
- TRBJ2-1 TRBV7-3 - CASSLPPSNEQFF TGTGCCAGCAGCTTACCCCCGAGCAATGAGCAGTTCTTC
- TRBJ1-1 TRBV30 - CAWGRGGPNTEAFF TGTGCCTGGGGGAGGGGGGGCCCGAACACTGAAGCTTTCTTT
- TRBJ1-5 TRBV15 - CATRGGVEGEQPQHF TGTGCCACCAGGGGGGGGGTCGAGGGGGAACAGCCCCAGCATTTT
TRBD2 TRBJ2-3 TRBV7-2 - CASSFATSGRVGADTQYF TGTGCCAGCAGCTTCGCGACTAGCGGGAGAGTCGGCGCAGATACGCAGTATTTT
- TRBJ2-7 TRBV6-5 - CASRHRETEYNEQYF TGTGCCAGCAGACACCGAGAAACAGAGTACAACGAGCAGTACTTC
- TRBJ2-2 TRBV7-6 - CASTPNPRGYTGELFF TGTGCCAGCACCCCGAATCCCAGGGGTTACACCGGGGAGCTGTTTTTT
- TRBJ2-5 TRBV7-3 - CASSLDGPSQQYF TGTGCCAGCAGCTTAGATGGTCCTAGCCAGCAGTACTTC
- TRBJ1-6 TRBV5-6 few CASTHLGSSYNSPLHF TGTGCCAGTACCCACTTGGGGAGCTCCTATAATTCACCCCTCCACTTT
TRBD2 TRBJ2-1 TRBV27 once CASSFSAGGAKQFF TGTGCCAGCAGTTTTTCAGCGGGGGGGGCCAAGCAGTTCTTC
- TRBJ1-4 TRBV7-9 - CASSPLSGRKDEKLFF TGTGCCAGCAGCCCCCTGAGTGGCAGGAAAGACGAAAAACTGTTTTTT
- TRBJ2-7 TRBV27 - CASSFRYGSYEQYF TGTGCCAGCAGTTTCCGGTACGGTTCCTACGAGCAGTACTTC
TRBD1 TRBJ2-7 TRBV6-1 few CAIRPTGGLIYEQYF TGTGCCATCCGGCCGACAGGGGGCTTGATCTACGAGCAGTACTTC
- TRBJ2-7 TRBV5-5 few CASSVRQGIYEQYF TGTGCCAGCAGCGTACGTCAGGGAATCTACGAGCAGTACTTC
- TRBJ2-1 TRBV7-2 - CASSPRGGGAYNEQFF TGTGCCAGCAGCCCCCGTGGAGGGGGGGCGTACAATGAGCAGTTCTTC
TRBD1 TRBJ1-1 TRBV18 once CASSPRTGGTEAFF TGTGCCAGCTCACCACGGACAGGGGGCACTGAAGCTTTCTTT
TRBD2 TRBJ2-7 TRBV19 - CASSREGLADYEQYF TGTGCCAGTAGTAGGGAGGGACTAGCGGACTACGAGCAGTACTTC
TRBD1 TRBJ2-3 TRBV7-7 once CASSLGTGKDTQYF TGTGCTAGCAGCTTAGGGACAGGGAAAGATACGCAGTATTTT
TRBD2 TRBJ2-1 TRBV14 once CASSRAGLAGVGEQFF TGTGCCAGCAGTCGAGCCGGACTAGCGGGGGTGGGTGAGCAGTTCTTC
TRBD1 TRBJ1-2 TRBV5-5 - CASSFAETGGGYTF TGTGCCAGCAGCTTTGCTGAGACAGGGGGTGGCTACACCTTC
- TRBJ2-5 TRBV4-1 - CASSPLLGETQYF TGCGCCAGCAGTCCCCTACTAGGGGAGACCCAGTACTTC
- TRBJ2-7 TRBV11-2 - CASSLGRAYEQYF TGTGCCAGCAGCTTAGGCAGGGCTTACGAGCAGTACTTC
- TRBJ1-1 TRBV25-1 - CASIGGRVRGYEAFF TGTGCCAGCATAGGGGGTAGGGTAAGAGGGTATGAAGCTTTCTTT
TRBD2 TRBJ2-5 TRBV4-2 - CASSQAGGLEEQYF TGTGCCAGCAGCCAAGCGGGGGGGCTGGAGGAGCAGTACTTC
- TRBJ2-1 TRBV4-3 - CASSQAYNEQFF TGCGCCAGCAGCCAAGCTTACAATGAGCAGTTCTTC
- TRBJ1-6 TRBV28 - CASAVAGAYNSPLHF TGTGCCAGCGCGGTGGCCGGGGCCTATAATTCACCCCTCCACTTT
TRBD2 TRBJ2-3 TRBV7-8 - CASSPWTSGRTDTQYF TGTGCCAGCAGCCCCTGGACTAGCGGACGCACAGATACGCAGTATTTT
TRBD2 TRBJ2-7 TRBV5-4 - CASSLSRLAGSEQYF TGTGCCAGCAGCTTGTCTCGCCTAGCGGGATCCGAGCAGTACTTC
- TRBJ1-4 TRBV18 - CASSPTRMLNEKLFF TGTGCCAGCTCACCAACGAGGATGCTTAATGAAAAACTGTTTTTT
- TRBJ1-1 TRBV4-1 - CASSQGPQGVTEAFF TGCGCCAGCAGCCAAGGGCCGCAGGGTGTCACTGAAGCTTTCTTT
TRBD2 TRBJ2-3 TRBV5-4 - CASSPQGTSGITDTQYF TGTGCCAGCAGCCCTCAGGGGACTAGCGGAATCACAGATACGCAGTATTTT
- TRBJ2-3 TRBV2 - CASSDGRGDTQYF TGTGCCAGCAGTGACGGTCGGGGAGATACGCAGTATTTT
TRBD1 TRBJ2-5 TRBV6-5 - CASSPGTVGETQYF TGTGCCAGCAGTCCCGGGACAGTTGGGGAGACCCAGTACTTC
TRBD1 TRBJ2-7 TRBV7-3 - CASSLTFRGTVGDEQYF TGTGCCAGCAGCTTAACGTTTAGAGGGACAGTGGGTGACGAGCAGTACTTC
TRBD2 TRBJ2-2 TRBV5-1 - CASSPGTSGVSGELFF TGCGCCAGCAGCCCCGGGACTAGCGGGGTTAGCGGGGAGCTGTTTTTT
TRBD1 TRBJ1-1 TRBV4-2 - CASSHEQGMRTEAFF TGTGCCAGCAGCCATGAACAGGGGATGCGGACTGAAGCTTTCTTT
TRBD1 TRBJ2-7 TRBV5-1 - CASSFTGVKDEQYF TGCGCCAGCAGCTTCACAGGGGTAAAGGACGAGCAGTACTTC
- TRBJ2-7 TRBV6-5 - CASSQDGNSYEQYF TGTGCCAGCAGCCAAGACGGGAACTCCTACGAGCAGTACTTC
- TRBJ1-6 TRBV4-3 once CASSQEGGQQYNSPLHF TGCGCCAGCAGCCAAGAAGGCGGGCAACAATATAATTCACCCCTCCACTTT
- TRBJ2-7 TRBV30 - CAWSFRRAYEQYF TGTGCCTGGAGTTTCCGCAGGGCCTACGAGCAGTACTTC
TRBD2 TRBJ2-1 TRBV10-3 few CAIRGSSGDYNEQFF TGTGCCATCAGAGGGTCTAGCGGGGATTACAATGAGCAGTTCTTC